This T cell receptor (beta chain) was profiled in a study of CD8+ T cells in alopecia areata. V lost 6 bases, J lost 0 bases, and 7 bases lay in between. This CDR3 has 14 residues. Germline loops: CDR1 SGHRS, CDR2 YFSETQ. Extracted from the samples, RNA was reverse transcribed into cDNA to serve as the sequencing template. TCRdb keeps only in-frame clones here, not all; method: immunoSEQ multiplex PCR. The sample holds 250,000 or so clones; roughly two thirds are singletons and the top ten take around 1.2%. Sorting separated CD4+ and CD8+ T cells out of PBMCs. The sequence came from a human donor with alopecia areata. This chain uses TRBV5-1 with TRBJ2-6; D unclear. The sample in question was CD4+ T cells sorted from blood, obtained at week 0. CDR3 loop: CASTSNSGANVLTF. The CDR3 DNA is TGCGCCAGCACTAGTAACTCTGGGGCCAACGTCCTGACTTTC.